Below are 14 T cell receptor beta chains sequenced from a single sample in a study of shared clonotypes between healthy human individuals. The data were produced by immunoSEQ multiplex PCR, yet TCRdb's version contains in-frame clones alone and is incomplete. Of a few million clones in the sample, roughly 92% are singletons; the top ten hold 0.37%. The specimen was naive CD4+ T cells from PBMCs. Noted subset: CD45RA+ positively selected. Receptors were obtained from a man aged 18 to 29 in good health. Some clones in this sample may be carry-over from other donors' samples.

V usage is TRBV28 and J usage is TRBJ2-7; possibly TRBD2 for D (6 bases). Germline-derived CDR1 and CDR2 are MDHEN and SYDVKM. The CDR3 contains 14 residues. Trimming left V 8 bases short and J 2 bases short, with 16 bases between. The CDR3 DNA reads TGTGCCAGCGAGACGGGGGTCGAACCCTACGAGCAGTACTTC. Protein product: CASETGVEPYEQYF.

The chain carries TRBV5-6 and TRBJ1-2; a weak D match, TRBD1 (5 bases). Germline-derived CDR1 and CDR2 are SGHDT and YYEEEE. The ends were cut back, 6 bases at V and 5 bases at J, with 20 bases in the middle. This CDR3 region has 15 residues. The CDR3 protein is CASTPRRTQLYGYTF. Written as DNA, the CDR3 is TGTGCCAGCACCCCCCGCCGGACACAGCTTTATGGCTACACCTTC.

This clone was observed once. The DNA for the CDR3 is TGTGCCAGCAGCGTAGCTGAGAACTTTAATGCACGGGAAAAACTGTTTTTT. It yields the protein CASSVAENFNAREKLFF. V gene TRBV9 combines with J gene TRBJ1-4; D unresolved. Per the germline V gene, CDR1 is SGDLS and CDR2 is YYNGEE. The CDR3 loop spans 17 amino acids. V lost 0 bases, J lost 8 bases, and 20 bases lay in between.

This chain links TRBV10-3 with TRBJ2-1; a possible D gene is TRBD2 (5 bases). This CDR3 has 13 residues. The germline V gene encodes CDR1 ENHRY and CDR2 SYGVKD. The ends were cut back, 11 bases at V and 1 base at J, with 12 bases in the middle. The CDR3 protein is CAVRTFSYNEQFF. CDR3 bases: TGTGCCGTTCGGACTTTTTCCTACAATGAGCAGTTCTTC.

The chain combines TRBV29-1 with TRBJ2-2; D remains unclear. Trimming pared 5 bases from V and 0 bases from J, leaving 10 bases between. This CDR3 has 14 amino acids. In germline, CDR1 is SQVTM, CDR2 ANQGSEA. This CDR3 is CSVSGQTNTGELFF. CDR3 nucleotides: TGCAGCGTTTCCGGCCAGACGAACACCGGGGAGCTGTTTTTT.

This chain joins TRBV27 and TRBJ2-7; D perhaps matches TRBD2 (5 bases). The CDR3 contains 14 residues. The germline V gene has CDR1 MNHEY and CDR2 SMNVEV (reference sequence). V was clipped by 7 bases and J by 2 bases, with 15 bases between them. The CDR3 DNA reads as TGTGCCAGCAAAGGGCGGGTGGTACCCTACGAGCAGTACTTC. The encoded protein is CASKGRVVPYEQYF.

Concerning this clone itself: The sample has other DNA sequences that encode this CDR3 too. V is TRBV7-9 and J is TRBJ1-3, with D maybe TRBD1 (6 bases). The V gene lost 0 bases and the J gene lost 2 bases, with 8 bases spanning the gap. The CDR3 runs to 15 residues. CDR1 is SEHNR and CDR2 is FQNEAQ in the germline V gene (reference sequence). Here the CDR3 DNA reads TGTGCCAGCAGCTTAGCCAGGGGAGCTGGAAACACCATATATTTT. Amino acids: CASSLARGAGNTIYF.

The genes are TRBV29-1 and TRBJ2-4; D unresolved. The CDR3 loop spans 13 amino acids. Per germline, CDR1 SQVTM and CDR2 ANQGSEA. Trimming took off 7 bases at V and 0 bases at J, with 10 bases between the two ends. Here the CDR3 reads CSAEGIAKNIQYF. The CDR3 DNA follows: TGCAGCGCCGAAGGAATAGCCAAAAACATTCAGTACTTC. The whole variable domain, filled in from reference TRBV29-1 and TRBJ2-4, reads SAVISQKPSRDICQRGTSLTIQCQVDSQVTMMFWYRQQPGQSLTLIATANQGSEATYESGFVIDKFPISRPNLTFSTLTVSNMSPEDSSIYLCSAEGIAKNIQYFGAGTRLSVL.

The CDR3 coding sequence is TGCGCCAGCAGCCAAGATCCCGGCACCCCGAACACTGAAGCTTTCTTT. Translating it yields CASSQDPGTPNTEAFF. The chain is built from TRBV4-3 and TRBJ1-1, with no clear D. The V gene's germline CDR1 is LGHNA and CDR2 YSLEER. This CDR3 region has 16 residues. Trimming stripped 0 bases from V and 1 base from J, with 12 bases between.

The rearrangement uses TRBV28 and TRBJ1-5, with D unclear. CDR1 and CDR2 (germline): MDHEN, SYDVKM. This CDR3 has 15 amino acids. Trimming shortened V by 3 bases and J by 6 bases, and 15 bases separated the two germline ends. The CDR3 here is CASSFGAGRPQPQHF. CDR3 coding DNA: TGTGCCAGCAGTTTCGGTGCGGGGAGGCCTCAGCCCCAGCATTTT.

The rearrangement joins TRBV27 to TRBJ2-6; D call uncertain. Germline lookup yields CDR1 MNHEY and CDR2 SMNVEV (reference sequence). CDR3 length: 15 residues. The V end lost 1 base, the J end lost 2 bases, and 6 bases lay between the germline ends. As DNA, the CDR3 is TGTGCCAGCAGTTTATTATTCCCTGGGGCCAACGTCCTGACTTTC. Protein product: CASSLLFPGANVLTF.

V is TRBV27 and J is TRBJ1-2, with 8 bases aligning to TRBD1. The CDR3 covers 15 residues. V was clipped by 5 bases and J by 4 bases; unmatched bases: 9. Germline V CDR1 and CDR2: MNHEY, SMNVEV (reference sequence). The CDR3 nucleotides are TGTGCCAGCAGTCGTCCGGGACAGGAGTTCTATGGCTACACCTTC. It yields the protein CASSRPGQEFYGYTF.

This chain joins TRBV25-1 and TRBJ2-5, with D hard to call. Germline V gene data show CDR1 as MGHDK and CDR2 as SYGVNS. V was clipped by 5 bases and J by 2 bases, with 6 bases between them. CDR3 length: 12 residues. This CDR3 is CASSFRQETQYF. The CDR3 coding sequence is TGTGCCAGCAGTTTCAGGCAAGAGACCCAGTACTTC.

This sequence joins TRBV5-1 and TRBJ2-7; a possible D gene is TRBD1 (5 bases). This CDR3 has 16 residues. Looked up from germline, CDR1 is SGHRS and CDR2 is YFSETQ. With 0 bases removed from V and 1 base from J, the gap between germline ends came to 14 bases. Here the CDR3 DNA reads TGCGCCAGCAGCTTGGACGGCAGGGTGGATTCCTACGAGCAGTACTTC. Amino acids: CASSLDGRVDSYEQYF.